This T cell receptor (beta chain) is drawn from a study of early T cells in non-severe SARS-CoV-2 infection. The library protocol tagged individual cDNA molecules with unique molecular identifiers. TCRdb fed the 5' RACE reads into MiXCR, producing one record per CDR3 protein. The data contain some 61,000 distinct CDR3 sequences, around 9.3% of them seen just once; the ten biggest clones take up about 3.8%. Only a few counts were recorded for this clonotype. One end of the junction varies from germline; a read error may be responsible. The germline CDR1 and CDR2 sequences are MDHEN and SYDVKM. The length of the CDR3 is 16 residues.

The rearrangement joins TRBV28 to TRBJ1-5; no definite D call. The starting material was whole blood, obtained at baseline. The receptor comes from an adult who was a healthcare worker with PCR-confirmed SARS-CoV-2 infection or an uninfected control (not recorded which). CDR3 in amino acids: CASSFRGGSSNQPQHF. CDR3 nucleotide sequence: TGTGCCAGCAGTTTCAGAGGTGGCAGTAGCAACCAGCCCCAGCATTTT.